This TCR beta chain was identified during a study of T cell repertoires in cytomegalovirus infection. About the study: Use of recently identified HLA-C-restricted and well-studied HLA-B-restricted CMV epitopes was part of the study. TCR beta signatures that were public indicated CMV infection and matching HLA type.

CDR3 length: 15 residues. V gave up 5 bases and J gave up 0 bases, with 11 bases separating them. Germline V gene data show CDR1 as LNHDA and CDR2 as SQIVND (reference sequence). A remark on this clonotype: Antigen: not known.

TCRdb reprocessed the reads with MiXCR, giving one entry per CDR3 protein. The sample lists about 110,000 distinct CDR3 sequences; around 28% were seen once. This specimen was CD8+ T cells from cultured PBMCs, taken from culture after CMV antigen stimulation. The receptor comes from a human donor in good health (CMV status not recorded). Some clones in this sample may be carry-over from other donors' samples. This sequence joins TRBV19 and TRBJ2-1, with D possibly TRBD2 on 6 matching bases. The CDR3 DNA sequence: TGTGCCAGTAGTCCCCGCGGGAACTCCTACAATGAGCAGTTCTTC. This sequence encodes CASSPRGNSYNEQFF.